This TCR beta chain derives from a study of T cell repertoires in cytomegalovirus infection. Study-level information: In public TCR beta signatures, there were indications of both CMV infection and matching HLA type.

Study-level results: Public TCR beta family frequency separated CMV-and-HLA carriers, including in an independent cohort.

The CDR3 spans 16 residues. Trimming at V came to 1 base and at J to 5 bases, leaving 10 bases not matched to a gene. CDR1 is MNHNS and CDR2 is SASEGT in the germline V gene. A note on this clonotype: What it recognizes is unknown.

Using its own MiXCR run on the reads, TCRdb lists one record per CDR3 protein. Of about 330,000 distinct CDR3 sequences listed, about 35% are singletons. This rearrangement joins TRBV6-1 to TRBJ2-5; 7 bases are a match to TRBD2. This material consisted of cultured PBMCs, taken from culture after CMV antigen stimulation. This sequence originates from a human donor in good health (CMV status not recorded). Some clones in this sample may be carry-over from other donors' samples. The CDR3 region is CASSEGGGSRKETQYF. The CDR3 bases are TGTGCCAGCAGTGAAGGCGGGGGATCGAGGAAGGAGACCCAGTACTTC.